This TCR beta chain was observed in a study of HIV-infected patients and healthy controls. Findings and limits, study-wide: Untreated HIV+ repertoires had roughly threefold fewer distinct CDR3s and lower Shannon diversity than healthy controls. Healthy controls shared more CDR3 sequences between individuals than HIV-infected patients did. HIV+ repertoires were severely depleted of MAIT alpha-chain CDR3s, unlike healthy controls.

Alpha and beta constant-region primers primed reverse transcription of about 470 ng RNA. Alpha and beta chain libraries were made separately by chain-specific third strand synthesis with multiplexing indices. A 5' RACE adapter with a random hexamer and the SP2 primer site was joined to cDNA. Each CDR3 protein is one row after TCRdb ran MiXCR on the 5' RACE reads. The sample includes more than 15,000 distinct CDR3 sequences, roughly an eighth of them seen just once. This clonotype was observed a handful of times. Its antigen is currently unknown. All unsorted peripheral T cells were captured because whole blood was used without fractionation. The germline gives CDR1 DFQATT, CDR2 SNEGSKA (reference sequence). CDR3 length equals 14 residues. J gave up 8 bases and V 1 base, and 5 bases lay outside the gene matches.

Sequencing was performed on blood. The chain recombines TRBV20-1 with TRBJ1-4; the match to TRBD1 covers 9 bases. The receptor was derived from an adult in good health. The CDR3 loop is CSARAGQGQEKLFF. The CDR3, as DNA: TGCAGTGCTAGAGCGGGACAGGGTCAAGAAAAACTGTTTTTT.